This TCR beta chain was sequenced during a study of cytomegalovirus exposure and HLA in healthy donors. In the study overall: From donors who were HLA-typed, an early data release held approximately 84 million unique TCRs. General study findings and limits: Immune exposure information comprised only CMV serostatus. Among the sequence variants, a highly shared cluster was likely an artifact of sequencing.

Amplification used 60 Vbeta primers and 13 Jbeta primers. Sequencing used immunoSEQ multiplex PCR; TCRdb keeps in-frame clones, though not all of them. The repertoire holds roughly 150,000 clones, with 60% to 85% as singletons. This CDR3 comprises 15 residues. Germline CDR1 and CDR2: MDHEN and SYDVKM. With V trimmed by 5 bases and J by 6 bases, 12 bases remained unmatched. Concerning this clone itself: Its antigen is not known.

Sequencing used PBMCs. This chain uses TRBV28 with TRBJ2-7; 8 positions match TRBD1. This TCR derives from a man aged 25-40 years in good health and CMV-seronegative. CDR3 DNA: TGTGCCAGCAGTGCCGCGGGACAGGTTCAAGGCGAGCAGTACTTC. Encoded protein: CASSAAGQVQGEQYF. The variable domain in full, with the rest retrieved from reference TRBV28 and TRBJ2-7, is DVKVTQSSRYLVKRTGEKVFLECVQDMDHENMFWYRQDPGLGLRLIYFSYDVKMKEKGDIPEGYSVSREKKERFSLILESASTNQTSMYLCASSAAGQVQGEQYFGPGTRLTVT.